The 19 T cell receptor beta chains presented below share a single source sample, sequenced in a study of blood T cell repertoires in COVID-19. Assay used: immunoSEQ multiplex PCR; TCRdb lists only in-frame clones, some missing. The sample holds about 130,000 clones, roughly 83% seen once. Material for sequencing was peripheral blood. These TCRs come from a woman of 80 years or more with acute or convalescent COVID-19.

V is TRBV12-1 and J is TRBJ2-7; the table names TRBD2, a call not compared with the DNA. TRBV12-1 is a documented pseudogene. The CDR3 sequence is 17 residues long. CDR3: CASSFAFPDASSYEQYF. The CDR3 DNA follows: TGTGCCAGCAGCTTTGCTTTTCCAGACGCTAGCTCCTACGAGCAGTACTTC.

CDR3 amino acids: CASSLSRDTQYF. Here the CDR3 DNA reads TGTGCCAGCTCACTGAGCCGGGATACGCAGTATTTT. The rearrangement joins TRBV18 to TRBJ2-3; D remains unclear. In germline, CDR1 is KGHSH, CDR2 LQKENI. CDR3 size: 12 residues. Trimming stripped 4 bases from V and 6 bases from J, with 8 bases between. Full variable domain (outside the CDR3, taken from reference TRBV18 and TRBJ2-3): NAGVMQNPRHLVRRRGQEARLRCSPMKGHSHVYWYRQLPEEGLKFMVYLQKENIIDESGMPKERFSAEFPKEGPSILRIQQVVRGDSAAYFCASSLSRDTQYFGPGTRLTVL.

This chain connects TRBV10-3 to TRBJ2-3; D perhaps matches TRBD2 (5 bases). The V and J ends lost 6 bases and 2 bases respectively, with 15 bases between them. The germline V gene has CDR1 ENHRY and CDR2 SYGVKD. The CDR3 length is 15 residues. CDR3 in amino acids: CAISPGKRPTDTQYF. CDR3 nucleotides: TGTGCCATCAGCCCGGGCAAGCGGCCCACAGATACGCAGTATTTT.

V and J are TRBV6-5 and TRBJ1-1, with 9 bases matching TRBD1. CDR1 is MNHEY and CDR2 is SVGAGI in the germline V gene. Trimming at V came to 6 bases and at J to 1 base, leaving 6 bases not matched to a gene. This CDR3 comprises 15 residues. CDR3 in amino acids: CASRYEQGANTEAFF. CDR3 nucleotides: TGTGCCAGCAGATACGAACAGGGGGCGAACACTGAAGCTTTCTTT.

This clone occurred once. V is TRBV7-2 and J is TRBJ2-7; 9 nucleotides match TRBD1. Germline CDR1 SGHTA, CDR2 FQGNSA. The CDR3 totals 15 residues. After removal of 5 bases from V and 3 bases from J, the junction contained 8 bases not matched to a gene. The chain's CDR3 is CASSRSTGGGYEQYF. In nucleotides, the CDR3 is TGTGCCAGCAGCCGCTCCACAGGGGGCGGCTACGAGCAGTACTTC.

The chain recombines TRBV10-3 with TRBJ1-4, with D possibly TRBD1 on 6 matching bases. From germline, CDR1 is ENHRY and CDR2 SYGVKD. The CDR3 has 13 amino acids. V was cut by 6 bases and J by 6 bases, with 11 bases left in between. CDR3: CAISLNRDEKLFF. CDR3 nucleotides: TGTGCCATCAGCCTCAACAGGGATGAAAAACTGTTTTTT.

J is TRBJ2-7 and V is TRBV5-1, with 8 bases that match TRBD2. This CDR3 has 15 residues. The V gene's germline CDR1 is SGHRS and CDR2 YFSETQ. The V gene end was trimmed by 4 bases and the J gene end by 4 bases; junction bases not matched to a gene: 10. In DNA form, the CDR3 reads TGCGCCAGCAGCGAGGGGGGTAGCGGGGCTTACGAGCAGTACTTC. Amino acids: CASSEGGSGAYEQYF.

The chain has TRBV5-1 and TRBJ1-1, with D perhaps matching TRBD1 (5 bases). The germline gives CDR1 SGHRS, CDR2 YFSETQ. Trimming took 4 bases from V and 5 from J, leaving 18 bases between them. This CDR3 region has 15 residues. The CDR3 DNA is TGCGCCAGCAGCCCTGGGGGAGGGAGGAATACTGAAGCTTTCTTT. Protein: CASSPGGGRNTEAFF.

The rearrangement uses TRBV25-1 and TRBJ2-5; TRBD1 matches 7 bases. Germline V gene data show CDR1 as MGHDK and CDR2 as SYGVNS. After removal of 4 bases from V and 5 bases from J, the junction contained 7 bases not matched to a gene. The CDR3 has 14 residues. The CDR3 here is CASSVDRARETQYF. The CDR3 DNA reads as TGTGCCAGCAGTGTAGACAGGGCCCGGGAGACCCAGTACTTC.

The rearrangement uses TRBV5-5 and TRBJ2-2, with 8 bases that match TRBD1. Unmatched junction bases numbered 6, after V lost 4 bases and J lost 1 base. From germline, CDR1 is SGHKS and CDR2 YYEKEE (reference sequence). The CDR3 covers 16 residues. CDR3 bases: TGTGCCAGCAGCCGACAGACAGGGGTGAACACCGGGGAGCTGTTTTTT. It codes for CASSRQTGVNTGELFF.

This rearrangement joins TRBV15 to TRBJ1-4; a weak D match, TRBD1 (5 bases). V was trimmed by 1 base and J by 8 bases, leaving 11 bases between them. Germline loops: CDR1 LNHNV, CDR2 YYDKDF (reference sequence). The CDR3 has 14 amino acids. The CDR3 loop reads CATSRAGAGEKLFF. CDR3 DNA: TGTGCCACCAGCAGAGCCGGGGCGGGGGAAAAACTGTTTTTT.

This clone was observed a single time. This CDR3 reads CASSRDRPIDTQYF. DNA for the CDR3: TGTGCCAGCAGTAGGGACAGGCCAATCGATACGCAGTATTTT. V and J are TRBV6-5 and TRBJ2-3; 8 bases fit TRBD1. In germline, CDR1 is MNHEY, CDR2 SVGAGI. This CDR3 has 14 residues. V dropped 5 bases and J dropped 6; count of bases not matched to a gene: 7.

The J gene is TRBJ2-3, the V gene TRBV5-1; D remains ambiguous. This CDR3 is 15 amino acids long. Trimming stripped 2 bases from V and 1 base from J, with 11 bases between. Per germline, CDR1 SGHRS and CDR2 YFSETQ. The CDR3 nucleotides read TGCGCCAGCAGCTTAACTGGGCAGGGCACAGATACGCAGTATTTT. This gives the protein CASSLTGQGTDTQYF.

The chain couples TRBV5-1 to TRBJ2-7; weak D call: TRBD1 (6 bases). V gave up 4 bases and J gave up 3 bases, with 14 bases separating them. Germline V lookup: CDR1 SGHRS, CDR2 YFSETQ. The CDR3 length is 14 residues. CDR3 nucleotide sequence: TGCGCCAGCAGCCGTGGGACACTGAACTACGAGCAGTACTTC. It translates to CASSRGTLNYEQYF.

The sample holds a few counts of this clone. The rearrangement joins TRBV6-1 to TRBJ2-5; 13 nucleotides agree with TRBD2. CDR1 and CDR2 from the germline V gene are MNHNS and SASEGT. V gave up 2 bases and J gave up 5 bases; unmatched junction bases: 2. The CDR3 extends over 15 amino acids. CDR3: CASSETSGGAETQYF. The CDR3 DNA reads as TGTGCCAGCAGTGAAACTAGCGGGGGGGCGGAGACCCAGTACTTC.

The chain couples TRBV5-1 to TRBJ1-6; TRBD1 aligns across 9 bases. CDR1 and CDR2 (germline): SGHRS, YFSETQ. J lost 5 bases, V lost 1 base, and 4 bases had no gene match. The CDR3 consists of 16 residues. CDR3 DNA sequence: TGCGCCAGCAGCTTGACAGGGGGCCAAAATAATTCACCCCTCCACTTT. The encoded protein is CASSLTGGQNNSPLHF.

V gene TRBV3-1 (or the pseudogene TRBV3-2) combines with J gene TRBJ1-3, with 8 bases lining up with TRBD1. This CDR3 has 14 residues. V lost 4 bases to trimming and J lost 4 bases; unmatched junction nucleotides: 3. Germline assignment: CDR1 LGHDT and CDR2 YNNKEL (reference sequence). The CDR3, as DNA: TGTGCCAGCAGCCCTTGGGACAGGGGAAACACCATATATTTT. The encoded protein is CASSPWDRGNTIYF.

The chain links TRBV7-3 to TRBJ2-3; 7 bases are a match to TRBD2. Germline trimming cut 4 bases from V and 6 bases from J; bases unmatched to any gene: 4. Germline CDR1 and CDR2: SGHTA and FQGTGA. CDR3 length equals 13 residues. CDR3 sequence reads: CASSSYGGDTQYF. DNA for the CDR3: TGTGCCAGCAGCTCTTACGGGGGGGATACGCAGTATTTT.

This chain uses TRBV18 with TRBJ1-2; D remains unclear. Germline CDR1 reads KGHSH; CDR2 reads LQKENI. The CDR3 is 15 residues long. The V end lost 0 bases, the J end lost 4 bases, and 12 bases lay between the germline ends. The CDR3 protein is CASSPPGRYAYGYTF. CDR3 nucleotides: TGTGCCAGCTCACCACCGGGCCGTTACGCCTATGGCTACACCTTC.